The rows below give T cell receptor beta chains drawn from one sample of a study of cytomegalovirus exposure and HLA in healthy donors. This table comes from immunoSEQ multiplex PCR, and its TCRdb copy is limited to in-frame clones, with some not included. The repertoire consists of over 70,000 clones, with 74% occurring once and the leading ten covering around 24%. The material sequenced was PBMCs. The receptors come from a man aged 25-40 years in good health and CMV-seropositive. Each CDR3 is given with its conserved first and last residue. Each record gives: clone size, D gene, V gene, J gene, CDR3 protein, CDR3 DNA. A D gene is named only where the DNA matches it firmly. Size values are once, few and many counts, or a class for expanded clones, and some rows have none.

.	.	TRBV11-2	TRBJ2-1	CASSLTGNYNEQFF	TGTGCCAGCAGCTTAACCGGGAACTACAATGAGCAGTTCTTC
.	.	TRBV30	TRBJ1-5	CAWSVLLGGQPQHF	TGTGCCTGGAGTGTACTGCTAGGGGGACAGCCCCAGCATTTT
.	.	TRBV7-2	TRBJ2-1	CASSLGAGTQYNEQFF	TGTGCCAGCAGCTTAGGCGCCGGGACTCAATACAATGAGCAGTTCTTC
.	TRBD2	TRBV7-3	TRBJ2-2	CASSLSSGRAYTGELFF	TGTGCCAGCAGCTTAAGTAGCGGGAGGGCCTACACCGGGGAGCTGTTTTTT
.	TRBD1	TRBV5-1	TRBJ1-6	CASSLRTGEGGSPLHF	TGCGCCAGCAGCCTCAGGACAGGGGAGGGAGGTTCACCCCTCCACTTT
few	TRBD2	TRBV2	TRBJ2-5	CASSDRASGGAETQYF	TGTGCCAGCAGTGATAGGGCTAGCGGGGGGGCAGAGACCCAGTACTTC
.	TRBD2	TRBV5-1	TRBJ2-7	CASSFVTSGPYEQYF	TGCGCCAGCAGCTTCGTGACTAGCGGACCCTACGAGCAGTACTTC
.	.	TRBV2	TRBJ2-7	CASIDHQAYEQYF	TGTGCCAGCATAGATCACCAGGCCTACGAGCAGTACTTC
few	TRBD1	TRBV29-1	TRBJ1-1	CSVTPQGTRKAFF	TGCAGCGTCACCCCACAGGGGACCCGAAAAGCTTTCTTT
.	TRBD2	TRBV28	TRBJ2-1	CASTKGLADNEQFF	TGTGCCAGCACGAAAGGACTAGCGGACAATGAGCAGTTCTTC
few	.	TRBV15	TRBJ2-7	CATSRDRGHYEQYF	TGTGCCACCAGCAGAGACAGGGGTCATTACGAGCAGTACTTC
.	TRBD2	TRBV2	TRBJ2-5	CATQRDESGGYETQYF	TGTGCCACCCAAAGGGACGAAAGCGGGGGATACGAGACCCAGTACTTC
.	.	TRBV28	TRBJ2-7	CASSKTIYEQYF	TGTGCCAGCAGTAAGACAATATACGAGCAGTACTTC
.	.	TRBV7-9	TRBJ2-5	CASSLVEKYTGETQYF	TGTGCCAGCAGCTTAGTCGAGAAGTATACGGGGGAGACCCAGTACTTC
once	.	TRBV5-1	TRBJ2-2	CASFALGHPNTGELFF	TGCGCCAGCTTTGCTCTGGGACACCCGAACACCGGGGAGCTGTTTTTT
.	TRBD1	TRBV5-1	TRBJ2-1	CASSLRTGGSYNEQFF	TGCGCCAGCAGCTTGCGGACAGGGGGCTCCTACAATGAGCAGTTCTTC
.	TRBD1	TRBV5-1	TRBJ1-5	CASSLQGVSNQPQHF	TGCGCCAGCAGCCTACAGGGGGTCAGCAATCAGCCCCAGCATTTT
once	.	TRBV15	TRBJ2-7	CATSRGRQSYEQYF	TGTGCCACCAGCAGGGGTAGACAGTCCTACGAGCAGTACTTC
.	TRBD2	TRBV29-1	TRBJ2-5	CSVEDIDSGSQETQYF	TGCAGCGTTGAAGATATAGATAGCGGGAGCCAAGAGACCCAGTACTTC
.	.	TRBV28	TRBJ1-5	CASIPQVGQPQHF	TGTGCCAGCATCCCCCAGGTAGGACAGCCCCAGCATTTT
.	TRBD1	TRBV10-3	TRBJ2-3	CASSGGEAQYF	TGTGCCTCCTCAGGGGGAGAGGCGCAGTATTTT
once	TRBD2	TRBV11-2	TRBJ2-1	CASSFSGGSNEQFF	TGTGCCAGCAGCTTTAGCGGGGGGAGCAATGAGCAGTTCTTC
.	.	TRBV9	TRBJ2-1	CASSRLTDNEQFF	TGTGCCAGCAGCCGCCTAACAGACAATGAGCAGTTCTTC
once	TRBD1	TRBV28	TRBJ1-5	CASNTGGWQPQHF	TGTGCCAGCAATACAGGGGGGTGGCAGCCCCAGCATTTT
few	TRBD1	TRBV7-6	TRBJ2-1	CASSLEGTGVVNEQFF	TGTGCCAGCAGCTTAGAGGGGACAGGGGTGGTCAATGAGCAGTTCTTC
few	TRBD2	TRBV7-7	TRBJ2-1	CASSLAPGLATAPSYNEQFF	TGTGCCAGCAGCTTAGCTCCAGGACTAGCGACCGCACCATCCTACAATGAGCAGTTCTTC
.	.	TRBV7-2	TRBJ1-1	CASSLIRGGTEAFF	TGTGCCAGCAGCTTGATTCGGGGGGGCACTGAAGCTTTCTTT
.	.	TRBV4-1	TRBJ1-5	CASSPSRGWGNQPQHF	TGCGCCAGCAGCCCCAGCCGGGGTTGGGGCAATCAGCCCCAGCATTTT
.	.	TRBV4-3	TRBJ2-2	CASSQGRLANTGELFF	TGCGCCAGCAGCCAAGGCCGGCTAGCGAACACCGGGGAGCTGTTTTTT
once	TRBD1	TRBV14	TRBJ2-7	CASSSGTGGYEQYF	TGTGCCAGCAGCTCCGGGACAGGGGGGTACGAGCAGTACTTC
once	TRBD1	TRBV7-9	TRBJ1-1	CASSLQGANTEAFF	TGTGCCAGCAGCTTACAGGGGGCAAACACTGAAGCTTTCTTT
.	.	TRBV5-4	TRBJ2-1	CASTGDSYNEQFF	TGTGCCAGCACCGGGGACTCCTACAATGAGCAGTTCTTC
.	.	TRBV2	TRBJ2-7	CASSVDGRGMDEQYF	TGTGCCAGCAGTGTCGACGGGAGAGGTATGGACGAGCAGTACTTC
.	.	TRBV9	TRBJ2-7	CASSVSGGEQYF	TGTGCCAGCAGCGTAAGCGGCGGCGAGCAGTACTTC
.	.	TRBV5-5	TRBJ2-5	CASSPGVFQETQYF	TGTGCCAGCAGCCCCGGAGTATTCCAAGAGACCCAGTACTTC
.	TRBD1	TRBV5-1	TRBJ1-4	CASSADRANEKLFF	TGCGCCAGCAGCGCGGACAGGGCGAATGAAAAACTGTTTTTT
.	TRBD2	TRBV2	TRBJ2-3	CADSRRGSTDTQYF	TGTGCCGACTCCCGGCGGGGGAGCACAGATACGCAGTATTTT
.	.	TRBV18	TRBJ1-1	CASSHGHPNTEAFF	TGTGCCAGCTCACACGGACATCCGAACACTGAAGCTTTCTTT
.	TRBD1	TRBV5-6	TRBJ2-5	CASNSARDRGETQYF	TGTGCCAGCAACTCCGCCCGAGACAGGGGAGAGACCCAGTACTTC
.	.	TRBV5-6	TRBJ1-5	CASSGGGPNSNQPQHF	TGTGCCAGCAGCGGCGGGGGGCCGAATAGCAATCAGCCCCAGCATTTT
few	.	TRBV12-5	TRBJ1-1	CASGRDCEAFF	TGTGCTAGTGGTCGGGACTGTGAAGCTTTCTTT
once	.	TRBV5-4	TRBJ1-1	CASSGSGGENTEAFF	TGTGCCAGCAGCGGGTCTGGAGGAGAGAACACTGAAGCTTTCTTT